The next 3 T cell receptor beta chains were all read from a single sample in a study of blood T cell repertoires in COVID-19. Data came from immunoSEQ multiplex PCR; TCRdb stores just in-frame clones and leaves some out. The profile covers hundreds of thousands of clones, with roughly nine tenths appearing a single time and approximately 1.2% taken by the ten largest. Sequencing used PBMCs or T cells enriched from blood (not recorded which). Receptors were obtained from a young man who had recovered from COVID-19.

The V call is TRBV27, the J call TRBJ2-1; 7 bases agree with TRBD1. Trimming cost V 7 bases and J 0 bases; bases outside gene matches: 3. Germline V CDR1 and CDR2: MNHEY, SMNVEV (reference sequence). The CDR3 runs to 14 residues. The CDR3 region is CASTTGSSYNEQFF. The CDR3 nucleotides are TGTGCCAGCACGACAGGGAGCTCCTACAATGAGCAGTTCTTC.

The rearrangement uses TRBV5-4 and TRBJ2-1; TRBD2 is a possible D gene (6 bases). The CDR3 consists of 16 residues. The germline V gene encodes CDR1 SGHNT and CDR2 YYREEE (reference sequence). V lost 4 bases and J 7 bases, leaving 21 bases between the germline ends. This CDR3 reads CASSRELGLGGNEQFF. CDR3 DNA sequence: TGTGCCAGCAGCCGCGAGCTAGGGTTGGGGGGTAATGAGCAGTTCTTC.

This clone has a handful of counts. V is TRBV6-5 and J is TRBJ1-6; 10 nucleotides agree with TRBD1. This CDR3 is 15 amino acids long. Trimming cost V 10 bases and J 3 bases; bases outside gene matches: 6. Germline-derived CDR1 and CDR2 are MNHEY and SVGAGI. The CDR3 reads CATIRDRGYNSPLHF. The CDR3 region has the DNA TGTGCCACCATCCGGGACAGGGGCTATAATTCACCCCTCCACTTT.